A single sample gave rise to the 23 T cell receptor beta chains below, sequenced in a study of T cells in Graves' hyperthyroidism and ophthalmopathy (dated by TCRdb to the late 2010s). Library method: multiplex PCR. Data came from an Illumina HiSeq 2000. TCR beta CDR3 regions were amplified from RNA transcripts. The first round of RT-PCR for the TCR CDR3 was performed with the HTBI primer set and the Qiagen OneStep RT-PCR kit. The public reads were run again by TCRdb, first through fastp at Q25 and then through MiXCR, and only productive beta chains were kept. Entries that share a CDR3 protein sequence are merged under the most common genes and DNA. The sample yields under 600,000 distinct CDR3 sequences; about a sixth were counted once. The top ten hold roughly 3.3% of the sample. Specimen: blood. These receptors originate from a woman aged 40 to 50 with Graves' ophthalmopathy.

The chain uses TRBV18 and TRBJ2-7; D remains ambiguous. The germline V gene has CDR1 KGHSH and CDR2 LQKENI. Trimming pared 3 bases from V and 3 bases from J, leaving 12 bases between. CDR3 length equals 14 residues. The CDR3 loop is CASSPSGRVYEQYF. Here the CDR3 DNA reads TGTGCCAGCTCACCTTCGGGTCGGGTCTACGAGCAGTACTTC.

This clonotype was seen ten or more times. The chain couples TRBV6-5 to TRBJ1-5, with D unresolved. Germline V lookup: CDR1 MNHEY, CDR2 SVGAGI. This CDR3 is 13 amino acids long. The V and J ends lost 2 bases and 5 bases respectively, with 7 bases between them. The CDR3 loop is CASSYQSDQPQHF. The CDR3 bases are TGTGCCAGCAGTTACCAGAGTGATCAGCCCCAGCATTTT.

This chain joins TRBV14 and TRBJ1-1, with a possible D match to TRBD1 (6 bases). Trimming shortened V by 1 base and J by 0 bases, and 12 bases separated the two germline ends. The CDR3 spans 16 residues. The germline CDR1 and CDR2 sequences are SGHDN and FVKESK. The CDR3 DNA reads TGTGCCAGCAGCCAAGTTGTAGAGGGGGTGAACACTGAAGCTTTCTTT. It is translated as CASSQVVEGVNTEAFF.

The chain links TRBV5-6 to TRBJ1-6; D is unclear. V lost 6 bases and J lost 5, with 15 bases in between. This CDR3 has 15 amino acids. Germline-derived CDR1 and CDR2 are SGHDT and YYEEEE. The CDR3 region is CASTPGWGDNSPLHF. As DNA, the CDR3 is TGTGCCAGCACCCCCGGGTGGGGAGATAATTCACCCCTCCACTTT.

V and J are TRBV2 and TRBJ2-5; 16 bases agree with TRBD2. The CDR3 runs 16 residues. Germline V gene sequence: CDR1 SNHLY, CDR2 FYNNEI. The ends lost 5 bases at V and 3 bases at J; junction bases unmatched: 3. The CDR3 loop is CASSSGTSGGEETQYF. The CDR3 DNA reads TGTGCCAGCAGTTCCGGGACTAGCGGGGGGGAAGAGACCCAGTACTTC.

This clonotype was seen repeatedly, ten times or more. V usage is TRBV12-3 or TRBV12-4 and J usage is TRBJ2-3; D ambiguous. Trimming stripped 2 bases from V and 3 bases from J, with 9 bases between. There are 14 residues in the CDR3. The CDR3 sequence: CASSLLAATDTQYF. The CDR3 DNA reads as TGTGCCAGCAGTTTATTGGCGGCGACAGATACGCAGTATTTT.

Concerning this clonotype itself: A much larger clone differs from this one at a single base, so this may be a read error. The J gene is TRBJ2-2, the V gene TRBV5-1, with D unresolved. There are 13 residues in the CDR3. Between the trimmed V and J ends, which lost 0 bases and 6 bases, there was a span of 6 bases. Per the germline V gene, CDR1 is SGHRS and CDR2 is YFSETQ. The CDR3 bases are TGCGCCAGCAGCTTGGGGGCCTCCGGGGAGCTGTTTTTT. Encoded protein: CASSLGASGELFF.

Note on this clonotype: A read error is possible here, since a much larger clone lies one base away. The rearrangement joins TRBV3-1 to TRBJ2-1, with 13 bases aligning to TRBD2. Germline V gene sequence: CDR1 LGHDT, CDR2 YNNKEL (reference sequence). The CDR3 spans 18 residues. The CDR3 spells CASSLRTSGRISYSEQFF. The CDR3 nucleotides are TGTGCCAGCAGCCTGAGGACTAGCGGGAGAATCTCCTACAGTGAGCAGTTCTTC.

The J gene is TRBJ1-1, the V gene TRBV29-1, with 7 positions matching TRBD1. Germline CDR1 SQVTM, CDR2 ANQGSEA. J lost 0 bases, V lost 8 bases, and 6 bases had no gene match. The CDR3 is 13 residues long. The CDR3 DNA sequence: TGCAGCTGCCAGGGGGGTCTGAACACTGAAGCTTTCTTT. Protein product: CSCQGGLNTEAFF. The whole variable domain, remainder taken from reference TRBV29-1 and TRBJ1-1, is SAVISQKPSRDICQRGTSLTIQCQVDSQVTMMFWYRQQPGQSLTLIATANQGSEATYESGFVIDKFPISRPNLTFSTLTVSNMSPEDSSIYLCSCQGGLNTEAFFGQGTRLTVV.

The chain links TRBV3-1 to TRBJ1-4; tentatively, D is TRBD1 (6 bases). The ends were cut back, 0 bases at V and 5 bases at J, with 13 bases in the middle. CDR3 length: 16 residues. CDR1 is LGHDT and CDR2 is YNNKEL in the germline V gene (reference sequence). DNA for the CDR3: TGTGCCAGCAGCCAAGATCAGACAGGACTAAATGAAAAACTGTTTTTT. This codes for CASSQDQTGLNEKLFF. Using reference TRBV3-1 and TRBJ1-4 for the parts outside the CDR3, the full variable domain is DTAVSQTPKYLVTQMGNDKSIKCEQNLGHDTMYWYKQDSKKFLKIMFSYNNKELIINETVPNRFSPKSPDKAHLNLHINSLELGDSAVYFCASSQDQTGLNEKLFFGSGTQLSVL.

This clonotype occurred many times. This chain joins TRBV20-1 and TRBJ1-5; D is unresolved. The CDR3 spans 13 residues. Trimming pared 3 bases from V and 1 base from J, leaving 7 bases between. Germline CDR1 and CDR2: DFQATT and SNEGSKA (reference sequence). CDR3: CSARRYSNQPQHF. CDR3 DNA: TGCAGTGCTAGGAGGTACAGCAATCAGCCCCAGCATTTT.

This clonotype occurred a few times. The genes are TRBV6-1 and TRBJ2-3, with D possibly matching TRBD1 (6 bases). This CDR3 region has 15 residues. Germline V gene sequence: CDR1 MNHNS, CDR2 SASEGT. V was pared by 6 bases and J by 4 bases, with 17 bases between. CDR3 in amino acids: CASRWGPLSADTQYF. CDR3 DNA sequence: TGTGCCAGCAGGTGGGGGCCCTTATCCGCAGATACGCAGTATTTT.

There are a few counts of this clonotype. V and J are TRBV5-1 and TRBJ1-3; D gene unclear. CDR1 and CDR2 from the germline V gene are SGHRS and YFSETQ. V lost 4 bases and J lost 0, with 14 bases in between. The CDR3 spans 16 residues. CDR3 protein: CASSEFPGISGNTIYF. The CDR3 DNA reads TGCGCCAGCAGCGAATTTCCGGGGATCTCTGGAAACACCATATATTTT.

This clonotype was seen more than once but under ten times. A read error may explain this, as a much larger clone is one base away. No conserved phenylalanine or tryptophan ends this CDR3, so it is likely a read error. The chain has TRBV20-1 and TRBJ2-7; perhaps TRBD2 as D (5 bases). This CDR3 region has 14 residues. CDR1 DFQATT and CDR2 SNEGSKA come from the germline V gene (reference sequence). The ends were cut back, 3 bases at V and 2 bases at J, with 14 bases in the middle. The CDR3 loop is CSASRRGYTYEQYL. CDR3 in DNA: TGCAGTGCTAGTCGTCGGGGATACACCTACGAGCAGTACCTC.

This clonotype has ten or more counts. This sequence joins TRBV7-8 and TRBJ2-5; unclear D gene. There are 16 residues in the CDR3. Germline-derived CDR1 and CDR2 are SGHVS and FQNEAQ. The V gene lost 7 bases and the J gene lost 3 bases, with 21 bases spanning the gap. In nucleotides, the CDR3 is TGTGCCAGCACCCTCGCAAGGACGGCCCTGAAAGAGACCCAGTACTTC. As protein: CASTLARTALKETQYF.

The chain joins TRBV6-2 or TRBV6-3 to TRBJ2-1; 11 nucleotides align to TRBD2. The CDR3 sequence is 20 residues long. The V and J ends lost 6 bases and 2 bases, in that order; junction bases with no gene match: 18. Germline V CDR1 and CDR2: MNHEY, SVGEGT. CDR3 protein: CASRRSPLYGTSGPYNEQFF. In DNA form, the CDR3 reads TGTGCCAGCAGACGAAGTCCTCTTTACGGGACTAGCGGCCCCTACAATGAGCAGTTCTTC.

Many counts were recorded for this clonotype. The genes are TRBV7-9 and TRBJ1-2; D not resolved. Trimming stripped 5 bases from V and 2 bases from J, with 6 bases between. Germline V gives CDR1 SEHNR, CDR2 FQNEAQ (reference sequence). This CDR3 comprises 12 residues. In nucleotides, the CDR3 is TGTGCCAGCAGCATAAACAACTATGGCTACACCTTC. Protein product: CASSINNYGYTF.

This clonotype was seen only a few times. This chain uses TRBV2 with TRBJ1-2; D is ambiguous. The V and J ends lost 3 bases and 0 bases respectively, with 8 bases between them. The CDR3 length is 14 residues. From germline, CDR1 is SNHLY and CDR2 FYNNEI. The CDR3 DNA follows: TGTGCCAGCAGTGAGTTGGGCGCTAACTATGGCTACACCTTC. Amino acid sequence: CASSELGANYGYTF.

This clonotype occurred a few times. V and J are TRBV5-6 and TRBJ1-2; no reliable D call. V was pared by 4 bases and J by 1 base, with 17 bases between. Looked up from germline, CDR1 is SGHDT and CDR2 is YYEEEE. There are 16 residues in the CDR3. In nucleotides, the CDR3 is TGTGCCAGCAGCCTGGGTGGACGATTTGATAACTATGGCTACACCTTC. It codes for CASSLGGRFDNYGYTF.

There are many counts of this clonotype. The chain employs TRBV6-2 or TRBV6-3 and TRBJ2-3; 8 bases agree with TRBD2. In germline, CDR1 is MNHEY, CDR2 SVGEGT. The trim removed 7 bases at V and 2 bases at J, leaving 8 bases unmatched. The CDR3 spans 15 residues. The CDR3 nucleotides read TGTGCCAGCACCATAGGACTAGCCGCCACAGATACGCAGTATTTT. Protein: CASTIGLAATDTQYF.

This clonotype turned up a few times. As DNA, the CDR3 is TGTGCCAGCAGTAAGGAGGGACTTTGGTCCGCTAATAACTATGGCTACACCTTC. Translating it yields CASSKEGLWSANNYGYTF. The chain joins TRBV6-1 to TRBJ1-2; D is perhaps TRBD1 (5 bases). Germline V gene lookup returns CDR1 MNHNS and CDR2 SASEGT. The CDR3 is 18 amino acids. Trimming took off 5 bases at V and 1 base at J, with 23 bases between the two ends.

This clonotype showed up just once. The chain uses TRBV11-2 and TRBJ2-3; 15 bases are shared with TRBD2. The J segment lost 3 bases and the V segment lost 3 bases, leaving 10 bases of the junction unmatched. Per germline, CDR1 SGHAT and CDR2 FQNNGV. The CDR3 length is 19 residues. In DNA form, the CDR3 reads TGTGCCAGCAGCTTCCCAAGAGGGGGGACTAGCGGGAGGACAGATACGCAGTATTTT. Amino acids: CASSFPRGGTSGRTDTQYF.

This clonotype was detected ten times or more. The chain joins TRBV6-2 or TRBV6-3 to TRBJ2-5, with a possible D match to TRBD2 (7 bases). V gave up 7 bases and J gave up 5 bases, with 17 bases separating them. This CDR3 has 14 residues. From germline, CDR1 is MNHEY and CDR2 SVGEGT. This chain's CDR3 is CASIPRGARETQYF. Here the CDR3 DNA reads TGTGCCAGCATCCCTCGGGGGGCGCGGGAGACCCAGTACTTC.